This passage covers 30 T cell receptor beta chains from one sample sequenced in a study of shared clonotypes between healthy human individuals. Sequencing was performed with immunoSEQ multiplex PCR; in TCRdb, only in-frame clones are kept and a portion is missing. The data contain around 2.5 million clones, more than 85% of them seen just once; the ten biggest clones take up around 0.37%. Sequencing used naive CD4+ T cells from PBMCs. Subset described: CD45RA+ positively selected. Source of these receptors: a man aged 18 to 29 in good health. Some clones in this sample may be carry-over from other donors' samples.

The V and J genes are TRBV5-6 and TRBJ1-1; 9 positions agree with TRBD1. Germline assignment: CDR1 SGHDT and CDR2 YYEEEE. This CDR3 spans 14 amino acids. V was clipped by 4 bases and J by 3 bases; unmatched bases: 4. Written as DNA, the CDR3 is TGTGCCAGCAGCCCGCGGGACAGGGACACTGAAGCTTTCTTT. Protein sequence: CASSPRDRDTEAFF.

CDR3 sequence: CASSYGWGNGETQYF. The CDR3 coding sequence is TGCGCCAGCAGCTACGGATGGGGGAATGGAGAGACCCAGTACTTC. The gene calls are TRBV5-1 and TRBJ2-5; possibly TRBD1 or TRBD2 for D (5 bases each). Deletions cut 3 bases from V and 4 bases from J, with 16 bases between. CDR3 length: 15 amino acids. CDR1 is SGHRS and CDR2 is YFSETQ in the germline V gene.

For this clone: The junction does not match germline at one end; this may be a read error. The chain combines TRBV27 with TRBJ2-3; tentative D call: TRBD2 (5 bases). Germline-derived CDR1 and CDR2 are MNHEY and SMNVEV (reference sequence). CDR3 length: 17 residues. The CDR3 spells CASSLFVRETSTDTQYF. DNA of the CDR3: TGTGCCAGCAGCTTATTTGTTCGGGAAACTAGCACAGATACGCAGTATTTT.

The chain carries TRBV28 and TRBJ2-2; D tentatively reads TRBD1 or TRBD2 (5 bases each). The germline V gene has CDR1 MDHEN and CDR2 SYDVKM. The CDR3 contains 14 residues. V gave up 3 bases and J gave up 4 bases, with 9 bases separating them. CDR3 protein: CASSFAGGTGELFF. CDR3 nucleotides: TGTGCCAGCAGTTTTGCTGGGGGCACCGGGGAGCTGTTTTTT.

V and J are TRBV9 and TRBJ2-3; TRBD2 aligns across 7 bases. J gave up 0 bases and V 4 bases, and 8 bases lay outside the gene matches. CDR1 SGDLS and CDR2 YYNGEE come from the germline V gene. CDR3 length: 16 amino acids. In DNA, the CDR3 is TGTGCCAGCAGCCCACACTCACTAGCGAGCACAGATACGCAGTATTTT. This codes for CASSPHSLASTDTQYF.

V and J are TRBV4-3 and TRBJ1-5, with TRBD1 as a possible D gene (5 bases). Germline CDR1 reads LGHNA; CDR2 reads YSLEER. V was shortened by 0 bases and J by 6 bases, with 6 bases between the two germline ends. The CDR3 loop spans 13 amino acids. For the CDR3, the DNA is TGCGCCAGCAGCCAAGAGGGGACTCAGCCCCAGCATTTT. Protein product: CASSQEGTQPQHF.

The genes are TRBV7-7 and TRBJ1-1; D is ambiguous. The V end was cut by 5 bases, the J end by 1 base, with 8 bases between. The germline V gene encodes CDR1 SSHAT and CDR2 FNYEAQ (reference sequence). This CDR3 is built from 13 residues. CDR3 protein: CASSTAPNTEAFF. Written as DNA, the CDR3 is TGTGCCAGCAGCACCGCCCCGAACACTGAAGCTTTCTTT.

This chain uses TRBV5-1 with TRBJ2-5, with a weak D call TRBD2 (5 bases). There are 16 residues in the CDR3. Deletions cut 0 bases from V and 2 bases from J, with 14 bases between. Per the germline V gene, CDR1 is SGHRS and CDR2 is YFSETQ. The chain's CDR3 is CASSLVGSAGQETQYF. The CDR3 bases are TGCGCCAGCAGCTTGGTTGGCTCCGCGGGTCAAGAGACCCAGTACTTC.

About this clone itself: Other nucleotide sequences from this sample produce the same CDR3. The chain is built from TRBV9 and TRBJ2-7; D is uncertain. In germline, CDR1 is SGDLS, CDR2 YYNGEE. The CDR3 loop spans 13 amino acids. Trimming took 2 bases from V and 0 from J, leaving 6 bases between them. The CDR3 DNA reads TGTGCCAGCAGCGTTTCATCCTCCTACGAGCAGTACTTC. Protein product: CASSVSSSYEQYF.

The CDR3, as DNA: TGTGCCAGCTCACCACCGTCACTGGCAGATACGCAGTATTTT. Protein: CASSPPSLADTQYF. This sequence joins TRBV18 and TRBJ2-3; D gene uncertain. The length of the CDR3 is 14 residues. Deletions cut 0 bases from V and 4 bases from J, with 8 bases between. Per germline, CDR1 KGHSH and CDR2 LQKENI. Using reference TRBV18 and TRBJ2-3 for the parts outside the CDR3, the full variable domain is NAGVMQNPRHLVRRRGQEARLRCSPMKGHSHVYWYRQLPEEGLKFMVYLQKENIIDESGMPKERFSAEFPKEGPSILRIQQVVRGDSAAYFCASSPPSLADTQYFGPGTRLTVL.

A note on this clone: The same CDR3 arises from other DNA sequences in this sample as well. The chain uses TRBV7-2 and TRBJ1-1, with TRBD1 identical over 7 bases. V gave up 4 bases and J gave up 1 base; unmatched junction bases: 6. The germline V gene encodes CDR1 SGHTA and CDR2 FQGNSA. CDR3 size: 15 residues. The CDR3 DNA sequence: TGTGCCAGCAGCTCTTACAGGGGAGGGAACACTGAAGCTTTCTTT. It encodes CASSSYRGGNTEAFF.

This chain connects TRBV7-2 to TRBJ1-5, with TRBD1 matching over 7 bases. The germline gives CDR1 SGHTA, CDR2 FQGNSA. The CDR3 loop spans 15 amino acids. Trimming took 1 base from V and 6 from J; bases not matched to a gene: 6. This CDR3 reads CASSLEFRGGQPQHF. The CDR3 coding sequence is TGTGCCAGCAGCTTAGAGTTCAGGGGGGGTCAGCCCCAGCATTTT. Complete variable domain (other parts from reference TRBV7-2 and TRBJ1-5): GAGVSQSPSNKVTEKGKDVELRCDPISGHTALYWYRQSLGQGLEFLIYFQGNSAPDKSGLPSDRFSAERTGGSVSTLTIQRTQQEDSAVYLCASSLEFRGGQPQHFGDGTRLSIL.

This clone has only one observation. This CDR3 reads CAIRLDRVGEQFF. The DNA for the CDR3 is TGTGCCATCAGATTGGACAGGGTCGGGGAGCAGTTCTTC. This chain uses TRBV10-3 with TRBJ2-1; 8 bases are shared with TRBD1. V was pared by 6 bases and J by 10 bases, with 8 bases of the junction left unmatched. This CDR3 spans 13 amino acids. Germline CDR1 ENHRY, CDR2 SYGVKD.

This clone occurred once. The V and J genes are TRBV2 and TRBJ1-2; D unresolved. The CDR3 spans 10 residues. Looked up from germline, CDR1 is SNHLY and CDR2 is FYNNEI. With 7 bases removed from V and 8 bases from J, the gap between germline ends came to 8 bases. For the CDR3, the DNA is TGTGCCAGCACAGGTCGCGGCTACACCTTC. Residues: CASTGRGYTF.

The V gene is TRBV7-9, the J gene TRBJ2-7, with D possibly matching TRBD2 (6 bases). Germline V CDR1 and CDR2: SEHNR, FQNEAQ (reference sequence). This CDR3 spans 15 amino acids. The V end was cut by 1 base, the J end by 1 base, with 11 bases between. The CDR3 loop reads CASSLDPGLSYEQYF. The CDR3 bases are TGTGCCAGCAGCTTAGATCCGGGACTTTCCTACGAGCAGTACTTC.

The chain links TRBV4-2 to TRBJ2-1, with TRBD2 matching 13 bases. CDR1 is LGHNA, CDR2 YNFKEQ, per germline. Trimming removed 0 bases from V and 9 bases from J; junction bases left unmatched: 5. CDR3 length: 16 amino acids. The CDR3 DNA follows: TGTGCCAGCAGCCAAGAGGGACTAGCGGGAAATGTTGAGCAGTTCTTC. Translation gives CASSQEGLAGNVEQFF.

The gene calls are TRBV5-4 and TRBJ2-1; 11 bases are shared with TRBD2. CDR1 and CDR2 from the germline V gene are SGHNT and YYREEE (reference sequence). The J segment lost 10 bases and the V segment lost 0 bases, leaving 9 bases of the junction unmatched. CDR3 size: 16 residues. CDR3 sequence (DNA): TGTGCCAGCAGCTTGGGGGCCCTAGCGGGAGGTAGAGAGCAGTTCTTC. Protein sequence: CASSLGALAGGREQFF.

Remarks on this clone: At one boundary the junction diverges from the germline segment, which might be a read error. This chain connects TRBV7-3 to TRBJ2-2; the D gene is possibly TRBD2 (5 bases). Germline V gene sequence: CDR1 SGHTA, CDR2 FQGTGA. The CDR3 loop spans 17 amino acids. The CDR3 here is CASSLTYGFGNAGELFF. The CDR3 DNA is TGTGCCAGCAGCTTAACGTACGGGTTCGGGAACGCCGGGGAGCTGTTTTTT.

The V and J genes are TRBV20-1 and TRBJ2-2; no clear D. V was cut by 8 bases and J by 1 base, with 5 bases left in between. Germline values: CDR1 DFQATT, CDR2 SNEGSKA (reference sequence). CDR3 length: 11 residues. As DNA, the CDR3 is TGCAGTACCGAGAACACCGGGGAGCTGTTTTTT. This encodes CSTENTGELFF.

The rearrangement links TRBV5-1 to TRBJ2-1; D gene unclear. Trimming left V 4 bases short and J 6 bases short, with 14 bases between. CDR1 is SGHRS, CDR2 YFSETQ, per germline. This CDR3 comprises 14 residues. In DNA, the CDR3 is TGCGCCAGCAGCCTGGAAGTAGTCAGCAATGAGCAGTTCTTC. Residues: CASSLEVVSNEQFF.

The chain links TRBV30 to TRBJ2-2, with TRBD1 matching over 12 bases. Germline CDR1 is GTSNPN and CDR2 is SVGIG (reference sequence). The CDR3 has 15 residues. V gave up 1 base and J gave up 5 bases; unmatched junction bases: 2. The CDR3 bases are TGTGCCTGGAGTGCGGGACAGGGGGCGACCGGGGAGCTGTTTTTT. This sequence encodes CAWSAGQGATGELFF. Full variable domain (outside the CDR3, taken from reference TRBV30 and TRBJ2-2): SQTIHQWPATLVQPVGSPLSLECTVEGTSNPNLYWYRQAAGRGLQLLFYSVGIGQISSEVPQNLSASRPQDRQFILSSKKLLLSDSGFYLCAWSAGQGATGELFFGEGSRLTVL.

V and J are TRBV9 and TRBJ2-7, with 9 bases lining up with TRBD2. CDR3 length: 16 amino acids. Germline CDR1 is SGDLS and CDR2 is YYNGEE. V was pared by 4 bases and J by 4 bases, with 12 bases of the junction left unmatched. This CDR3 reads CASSPRASGALYEQYF. CDR3 nucleotide sequence: TGTGCCAGCAGCCCGCGGGCTAGCGGGGCTTTGTACGAGCAGTACTTC. The variable domain in full, completed from reference TRBV9 and TRBJ2-7, reads DSGVTQTPKHLITATGQRVTLRCSPRSGDLSVYWYQQSLDQGLQFLIQYYNGEERAKGNILERFSAQQFPDLHSELNLSSLELGDSALYFCASSPRASGALYEQYFGPGTRLTVT.

The chain recombines TRBV4-2 with TRBJ2-2; the D gene is possibly TRBD1 (6 bases). Germline CDR1 reads LGHNA; CDR2 reads YNFKEQ. Trimming took 0 bases from V and 4 from J, leaving 27 bases between them. The CDR3 has 21 amino acids. CDR3 in DNA: TGTGCCAGCAGCCAAGATCCCTCCCTCCCCCCAAGACAGGACAGCACCGGGGAGCTGTTTTTT. As protein: CASSQDPSLPPRQDSTGELFF.

This chain links TRBV28 with TRBJ2-5; the D gene is possibly TRBD1 (6 bases). The CDR3 spans 13 residues. Trimming took off 8 bases at V and 2 bases at J, with 12 bases between the two ends. The germline CDR1 and CDR2 sequences are MDHEN and SYDVKM. CDR3 bases: TGTGCCAGCGCCGACAGGACACAAGAGACCCAGTACTTC. Its protein is CASADRTQETQYF.

V usage is TRBV28 and J usage is TRBJ1-3; D possibly corresponds to TRBD1 (5 bases). CDR1 and CDR2 from the germline V gene are MDHEN and SYDVKM. V was clipped by 7 bases and J by 0 bases, with 22 bases between them. There are 18 residues in the CDR3. CDR3 region: CASTSGSAGSNSGNTIYF. In DNA form, the CDR3 reads TGTGCCAGCACCAGTGGGTCAGCAGGGTCAAACTCTGGAAACACCATATATTTT.

V is TRBV7-2 and J is TRBJ1-5, with D hard to call. The CDR3 totals 14 residues. V was trimmed by 2 bases and J by 6 bases, leaving 11 bases between them. Germline CDR1 SGHTA, CDR2 FQGNSA. CDR3 coding DNA: TGTGCCAGCAGCTTACGGGCTGGGTTTCAGCCCCAGCATTTT. It specifies CASSLRAGFQPQHF. The full variable domain, completed using reference TRBV7-2 and TRBJ1-5, is GAGVSQSPSNKVTEKGKDVELRCDPISGHTALYWYRQSLGQGLEFLIYFQGNSAPDKSGLPSDRFSAERTGGSVSTLTIQRTQQEDSAVYLCASSLRAGFQPQHFGDGTRLSIL.

The genes are TRBV5-1 and TRBJ2-1, with 14 nucleotides matching TRBD2. Losses at the gene ends were 4 bases for V and 0 bases for J; bases not matched to a gene: 15. The germline V gene encodes CDR1 SGHRS and CDR2 YFSETQ. The CDR3 covers 21 residues. The CDR3 nucleotides read TGCGCCAGCAGCGGACCCGGGACTAGCGGGAGTAGGGGGGGCTCCTACAATGAGCAGTTCTTC. Translating it yields CASSGPGTSGSRGGSYNEQFF.

The V and J genes are TRBV4-2 and TRBJ2-7; D is undetermined. V lost 1 base, J lost 2 bases, and 15 bases lay in between. Germline V CDR1 and CDR2: LGHNA, YNFKEQ. The CDR3 sequence is 16 residues long. The CDR3: CASSQVLRGRTYEQYF. The CDR3 DNA follows: TGTGCCAGCAGCCAAGTCTTGCGCGGCCGCACCTACGAGCAGTACTTC.

The V call is TRBV28, the J call TRBJ1-4; maybe TRBD1 (5 bases). The CDR3 extends over 15 amino acids. Trimming took off 4 bases at V and 4 bases at J, with 13 bases between the two ends. Germline values: CDR1 MDHEN, CDR2 SYDVKM. CDR3 in amino acids: CASSSLGGLNEKLFF. The CDR3 DNA reads TGTGCCAGCAGTTCTCTGGGGGGTCTTAATGAAAAACTGTTTTTT. Drawing the rest from reference TRBV28 and TRBJ1-4, the complete variable domain is DVKVTQSSRYLVKRTGEKVFLECVQDMDHENMFWYRQDPGLGLRLIYFSYDVKMKEKGDIPEGYSVSREKKERFSLILESASTNQTSMYLCASSSLGGLNEKLFFGSGTQLSVL.

The table lists this clone with a few counts. Additional DNA sequences in this sample encode the identical CDR3. The V call is TRBV30, the J call TRBJ1-5; TRBD1 matches at 7 bases. V lost 4 bases to trimming and J lost 2 bases; unmatched junction nucleotides: 2. Germline CDR1 and CDR2: GTSNPN and SVGIG (reference sequence). The CDR3 consists of 13 residues. This CDR3 reads CAWTGGGNQPQHF. DNA for the CDR3: TGTGCCTGGACAGGGGGAGGCAATCAGCCCCAGCATTTT. Complete variable domain (other parts from reference TRBV30 and TRBJ1-5): SQTIHQWPATLVQPVGSPLSLECTVEGTSNPNLYWYRQAAGRGLQLLFYSVGIGQISSEVPQNLSASRPQDRQFILSSKKLLLSDSGFYLCAWTGGGNQPQHFGDGTRLSIL.